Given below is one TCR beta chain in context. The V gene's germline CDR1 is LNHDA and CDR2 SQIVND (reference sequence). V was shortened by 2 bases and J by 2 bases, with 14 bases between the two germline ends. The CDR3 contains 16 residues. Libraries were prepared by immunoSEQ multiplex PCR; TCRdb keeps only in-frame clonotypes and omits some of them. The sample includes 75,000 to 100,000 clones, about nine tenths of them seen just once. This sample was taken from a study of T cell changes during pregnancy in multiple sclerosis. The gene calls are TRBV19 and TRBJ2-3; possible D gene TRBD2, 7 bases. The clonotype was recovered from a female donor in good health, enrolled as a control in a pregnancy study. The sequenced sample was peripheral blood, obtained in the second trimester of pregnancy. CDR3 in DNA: TGTGCCAGTAGTATAAGCGGGACACACCTCACAGATACGCAGTATTTT. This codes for CASSISGTHLTDTQYF.